This T cell receptor beta chain was documented in a study of blood T cell repertoires in COVID-19. About the study: The United States, Italy and Spain supplied acute and convalescent COVID-19 samples. T cells, B-cell-depleted T cells, or PBMCs supplied cDNA or gDNA.

Seattle enrolled patients during active infection and tracked them longitudinally. V lost 7 bases and J 1 base, leaving 24 bases between the germline ends. The V gene's germline CDR1 is MDHEN and CDR2 SYDVKM. This CDR3 region has 18 residues. As processed by the authors: Amplification of reference gene primers provided the estimated nucleated cell counts. Here immunoSEQ multiplex PCR was the method, and the copy in TCRdb shows in-frame clones only, minus some. For V, J and clone size, that table is used; D and trimming come from the DNA. The sample has about 300,000 clones, roughly 86% seen once. Material: peripheral blood. The TCR was taken from a woman between 25 and 40 years old with COVID-19, enrolled during active disease. The V gene is TRBV28, the J gene TRBJ2-3; tentative D call: TRBD1 (6 bases). CDR3 loop: CASTPIIKGHRGTDTQYF. CDR3 coding DNA: TGTGCCAGCACCCCTATTATAAAGGGACATCGGGGCACAGATACGCAGTATTTT.